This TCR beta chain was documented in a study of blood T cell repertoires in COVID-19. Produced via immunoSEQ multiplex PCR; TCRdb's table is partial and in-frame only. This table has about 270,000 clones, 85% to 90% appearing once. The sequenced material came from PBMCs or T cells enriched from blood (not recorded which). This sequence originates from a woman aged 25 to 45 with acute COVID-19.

This chain's CDR3 is CAIAQNPDTQYF. CDR3 nucleotide sequence: TGTGCCATCGCCCAGAATCCAGATACGCAGTATTTT. The V call is TRBV10-3, the J call TRBJ2-3, with no clear D. Trimming removed 8 bases at V and 4 bases at J, with 10 bases between. Germline V gives CDR1 ENHRY, CDR2 SYGVKD. The CDR3 length is 12 residues.